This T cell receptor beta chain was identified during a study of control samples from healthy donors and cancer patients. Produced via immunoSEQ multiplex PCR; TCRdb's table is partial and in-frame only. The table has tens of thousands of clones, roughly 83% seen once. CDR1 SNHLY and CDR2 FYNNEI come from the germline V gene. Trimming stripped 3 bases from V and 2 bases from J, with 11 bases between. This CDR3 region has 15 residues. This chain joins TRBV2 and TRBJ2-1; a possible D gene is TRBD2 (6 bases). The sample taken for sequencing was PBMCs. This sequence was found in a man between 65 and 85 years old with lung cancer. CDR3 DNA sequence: TGTGCCAGCAGTGACTCCGGGGGACCCTACAATGAGCAGTTCTTC. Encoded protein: CASSDSGGPYNEQFF.